Each of the 7 T cell receptor beta chains below was sequenced from the same sample in a study of T cell responses to AZD1222 COVID-19 vaccine. TCRdb keeps only in-frame clones here, not all; method: immunoSEQ multiplex PCR. The sample lists 50,000 to 65,000 clones, 65% to 90% occurring once. The source material was peripheral blood, sampled 28 days after the second AZD1222 dose. These TCRs come from an adult who received the AZD1222 COVID-19 vaccine.

V gene TRBV28 combines with J gene TRBJ2-7, with D tentatively TRBD1 (6 bases). In germline, CDR1 is MDHEN, CDR2 SYDVKM. Trimming removed 5 bases from V and 2 bases from J, with 10 bases in between. The CDR3 has 13 residues. In DNA, the CDR3 is TGTGCCAGCAGTAAGGCAGGGGCCTACGAGCAGTACTTC. This codes for CASSKAGAYEQYF. Complete variable domain (other parts from reference TRBV28 and TRBJ2-7): DVKVTQSSRYLVKRTGEKVFLECVQDMDHENMFWYRQDPGLGLRLIYFSYDVKMKEKGDIPEGYSVSREKKERFSLILESASTNQTSMYLCASSKAGAYEQYFGPGTRLTVT.

In DNA form, the CDR3 reads TGTGCCAGCAGCTTTGGGCAAAACTATGGCTACACCTTC. It codes for CASSFGQNYGYTF. The chain employs TRBV7-3 and TRBJ1-2; no reliable D call. The CDR3 contains 13 residues. Germline V gene lookup returns CDR1 SGHTA and CDR2 FQGTGA. Trimming shortened V by 3 bases and J by 2 bases, and 7 bases separated the two germline ends.

The genes are TRBV6-1 and TRBJ1-2, with D perhaps TRBD1 (6 bases). The CDR3 has 17 residues. Germline V gene data show CDR1 as MNHNS and CDR2 as SASEGT. The V end lost 0 bases, the J end lost 3 bases, and 17 bases lay between the germline ends. The CDR3 sequence is CASSEASRAQGYYGYTF. The CDR3 DNA reads as TGTGCCAGCAGTGAAGCGTCGAGGGCACAGGGCTACTATGGCTACACCTTC.

The V call is TRBV9, the J call TRBJ1-2; weak D call: TRBD1 (5 bases). V lost 3 bases to trimming and J lost 7 bases, with 19 bases between them. The CDR3 covers 15 residues. From germline, CDR1 is SGDLS and CDR2 YYNGEE. The CDR3, as DNA: TGTGCCAGCAGCGATCAGGGTTTAGGAGTGGGTGGCTACACCTTC. Its protein product is CASSDQGLGVGGYTF. Complete variable domain (other parts from reference TRBV9 and TRBJ1-2): DSGVTQTPKHLITATGQRVTLRCSPRSGDLSVYWYQQSLDQGLQFLIQYYNGEERAKGNILERFSAQQFPDLHSELNLSSLELGDSALYFCASSDQGLGVGGYTFGSGTRLTVV.

The rearrangement uses TRBV28 and TRBJ2-1; 9 bases map to TRBD2. Germline V CDR1 and CDR2: MDHEN, SYDVKM. This CDR3 contains 14 residues. The junction had 3 bases not matched to a gene; V was cut back by 4 bases and J by 5 bases. The DNA of the CDR3 is TGTGCCAGCAGTTACAGCGGGAGGCACAATGAGCAGTTCTTC. Amino acids: CASSYSGRHNEQFF.

The rearrangement uses TRBV10-3 and TRBJ1-1; 7 bases line up with TRBD1. Germline V gene sequence: CDR1 ENHRY, CDR2 SYGVKD. The CDR3 contains 14 residues. V was clipped by 5 bases and J by 3 bases; unmatched bases: 6. CDR3 DNA sequence: TGTGCCATCAGTTGGAGGGGGCTTGACACTGAAGCTTTCTTT. It translates to CAISWRGLDTEAFF.

As DNA, the CDR3 is TGTGCCAGTAGTAGTCGGACGGCAGGTCAGTTTCAGCCCCAGCATTTT. Its protein product is CASSSRTAGQFQPQHF. This chain links TRBV19 with TRBJ1-5; no definite D call. Germline V gives CDR1 LNHDA, CDR2 SQIVND (reference sequence). The V end was cut by 4 bases, the J end by 6 bases, with 19 bases between. This CDR3 contains 16 residues.